Shown below are 20 T cell receptor beta chains from a single sample sequenced in a study of T cells after yellow fever vaccination. Each CDR3 protein gets one entry after TCRdb re-called the 5' RACE reads with MiXCR. The data hold hundreds of thousands of distinct CDR3 sequences, with approximately 13% observed a single time. The source was PBMCs, collected on the day of the yellow fever booster vaccination. These TCRs come from a man in his thirties or forties who received the YFV17D yellow fever vaccine.

This clonotype was picked up a small number of times. The V call is TRBV7-2, the J call TRBJ2-2, with D unresolved. CDR1 and CDR2 (germline): SGHTA, FQGNSA. This CDR3 comprises 17 residues. Trimming removed 3 bases from V and 8 bases from J, with 22 bases in between. CDR3 bases: TGTGCCAGCAGCTTCTTGCGGTCCGGAAACAAAAGGGGGGAGCTGTTTTTT. This translates into CASSFLRSGNKRGELFF.

The sample holds a few counts of this clonotype. This chain joins TRBV20-1 and TRBJ1-5; maybe TRBD1 (5 bases). Germline V gene sequence: CDR1 DFQATT, CDR2 SNEGSKA (reference sequence). The CDR3 totals 14 residues. V was shortened by 6 bases and J by 1 base, with 13 bases between the two germline ends. CDR3 in amino acids: CSAGAGTSNQPQHF. The CDR3 region has the DNA TGCAGTGCAGGGGCAGGGACGAGCAATCAGCCCCAGCATTTT.

This clonotype was detected a few times. V gene TRBV9 combines with J gene TRBJ2-1; 9 bases agree with TRBD1. Trimming cost V 0 bases and J 3 bases; bases outside gene matches: 7. The CDR3 is made up of 17 amino acids. The germline CDR1 and CDR2 sequences are SGDLS and YYNGEE. The CDR3, as DNA: TGTGCCAGCAGCGTAGTAGAAGGGGGACAGGGCTACAATGAGCAGTTCTTC. As protein: CASSVVEGGQGYNEQFF.

This clonotype was found a few times. The rearrangement joins TRBV5-1 to TRBJ2-1, with 8 bases lining up with TRBD1. CDR3 length: 16 amino acids. V trimming: 3 bases; J trimming: 7 bases; junction bases outside the gene matches: 12. Germline-derived CDR1 and CDR2 are SGHRS and YFSETQ. CDR3 sequence reads: CASSSQGAAPGNEQFF. In DNA, the CDR3 is TGCGCCAGCAGCTCCCAGGGGGCGGCCCCTGGGAATGAGCAGTTCTTC.

This clonotype occurred a few times. The V and J genes are TRBV19 and TRBJ2-2; a weak D match, TRBD1 (6 bases). The CDR3 is 15 residues long. The germline gives CDR1 LNHDA, CDR2 SQIVND (reference sequence). The V end was cut by 7 bases, the J end by 6 bases, with 18 bases between. The CDR3: CASTIGGTWSGELFF. DNA of the CDR3: TGTGCCAGTACGATAGGGGGAACCTGGTCCGGGGAGCTGTTTTTT. The variable domain in full, completed from reference TRBV19 and TRBJ2-2, reads DGGITQSPKYLFRKEGQNVTLSCEQNLNHDAMYWYRQDPGQGLRLIYYSQIVNDFQKGDIAEGYSVSREKKESFPLTVTSAQKNPTAFYLCASTIGGTWSGELFFGEGSRLTVL.

This clonotype was seen a few times. This chain connects TRBV7-9 to TRBJ2-1; D might be TRBD1 (5 bases). The CDR3 contains 14 residues. V was cut by 2 bases and J by 6 bases, with 11 bases left in between. The V gene's germline CDR1 is SEHNR and CDR2 FQNEAQ (reference sequence). For the CDR3, the DNA is TGTGCCAGCAGCTTATCGGCAGGGCTCAATGAGCAGTTCTTC. Translating it yields CASSLSAGLNEQFF.

This clonotype was counted between two and nine times. The CDR3 here is CATRGASYNEQFF. The CDR3 region has the DNA TGTGCCACCAGGGGGGCCAGCTACAATGAGCAGTTCTTC. The chain is built from TRBV24-1 and TRBJ2-1, with D tentatively TRBD1 (6 bases). This CDR3 comprises 13 residues. In germline, CDR1 is KGHDR, CDR2 SFDVKD. V shed 7 bases and J shed 3 bases, with 9 bases lying between them.

J is TRBJ1-2 and V is TRBV7-8; D possibly corresponds to TRBD1 (5 bases). CDR1 and CDR2 (germline): SGHVS, FQNEAQ. This CDR3 comprises 13 residues. Trimming removed 5 bases from V and 9 bases from J, with 16 bases in between. CDR3 in amino acids: CASSPGLFCCYTF. DNA for the CDR3: TGTGCCAGCAGCCCAGGGCTCTTCTGCTGCTACACCTTC.

This clonotype turned up a few times. J is TRBJ2-7 and V is TRBV29-1, with 7 nucleotides matching TRBD1. Germline trimming cut 7 bases from V and 6 bases from J; bases unmatched to any gene: 9. Germline V gives CDR1 SQVTM, CDR2 ANQGSEA. The CDR3 runs 12 residues. As DNA, the CDR3 is TGCAGCGCCAACAGGGGTGACGGCGAGCAGTACTTC. Translated: CSANRGDGEQYF.

Ten or more counts support this clonotype. The V and J genes are TRBV20-1 and TRBJ2-5; D may correspond to TRBD1 or TRBD2 (6 bases each). The V gene's germline CDR1 is DFQATT and CDR2 SNEGSKA (reference sequence). This CDR3 is 14 amino acids long. Trimming pared 1 base from V and 1 base from J, leaving 10 bases between. The CDR3 sequence is CSARVGGGQETQYF. For the CDR3, the DNA is TGCAGTGCTAGAGTTGGAGGGGGCCAAGAGACCCAGTACTTC.

This clonotype was counted only a few times. V usage is TRBV20-1 and J usage is TRBJ2-2; unclear D gene. V was clipped by 4 bases and J by 3 bases, with 9 bases between them. Germline V gene lookup returns CDR1 DFQATT and CDR2 SNEGSKA (reference sequence). This CDR3 comprises 13 residues. Here the CDR3 DNA reads TGCAGTGCTACGTGGACCCACACCGGGGAGCTGTTTTTT. Its translation is CSATWTHTGELFF.

The CDR3 here is CASSLGNLEQYF. CDR3 bases: TGCGCCAGCAGCTTGGGGAATTTGGAGCAGTACTTC. This rearrangement joins TRBV5-1 to TRBJ2-7; D is ambiguous. V lost 0 bases to trimming and J lost 7 bases, with 8 bases between them. This CDR3 contains 12 residues. Germline V gene data show CDR1 as SGHRS and CDR2 as YFSETQ.

The rearrangement links TRBV3-1 to TRBJ2-1; D is uncertain. Looked up from germline, CDR1 is LGHDT and CDR2 is YNNKEL (reference sequence). CDR3 size: 12 residues. Trimming took off 4 bases at V and 12 bases at J, with 13 bases between the two ends. CDR3 residues: CASSLFDLGQFF. CDR3 nucleotides: TGTGCCAGCAGCCTTTTTGACCTCGGGCAGTTCTTC.

This clonotype came up many times. The chain joins TRBV12-3 or TRBV12-4 to TRBJ1-4; 7 bases align to TRBD1. The CDR3 covers 12 residues. V was clipped by 6 bases and J by 8 bases; unmatched bases: 3. The CDR3 loop reads CASRGGQEKLFF. The CDR3 DNA sequence: TGTGCCAGCAGGGGGGGACAGGAAAAACTGTTTTTT.

This rearrangement joins TRBV6-7 to TRBJ2-7; the D is unclear. TRBV6-7 is marked as an open reading frame, function uncertain. The length of the CDR3 is 12 residues. Trimming removed 8 bases from V and 5 bases from J, with 13 bases in between. CDR3 in amino acids: CASPLSCDEQYF. DNA for the CDR3: TGTGCCAGCCCCCTTAGTTGCGACGAGCAGTACTTC.

The CDR3 DNA follows: TGTGCCAGCAGTGGAGGGACTAACGTCCTTCAGTACTTC. This gives the protein CASSGGTNVLQYF. J is TRBJ2-4 and V is TRBV2; 7 nucleotides line up with TRBD2. CDR1 SNHLY and CDR2 FYNNEI come from the germline V gene. There are 13 residues in the CDR3. V shed 4 bases and J 11 bases; nucleotides not matched to a gene: 8.

In DNA, the CDR3 is TGTGCCAGCAGCTCACAAACAGGGGTTGAGCAGTACTTC. Amino acids: CASSSQTGVEQYF. This sequence joins TRBV12-3 or TRBV12-4 and TRBJ2-7; 7 nucleotides match TRBD1. The CDR3 has 13 amino acids. With 6 bases clipped from V and 7 bases from J, the junction kept 9 bases outside the gene matches.

The chain has TRBV5-6 and TRBJ2-1; unclear D gene. CDR3 length equals 14 residues. CDR1 SGHDT and CDR2 YYEEEE come from the germline V gene. Trimming left V 1 base short and J 5 bases short, with 10 bases between. CDR3 in DNA: TGTGCCAGCAGCTTGCGGCCGGATAACAATGAGCAGTTCTTC. This sequence encodes CASSLRPDNNEQFF.

This chain connects TRBV20-1 to TRBJ1-2; D is undetermined. Trimming took 4 bases from V and 8 from J, leaving 8 bases between them. Germline lookup yields CDR1 DFQATT and CDR2 SNEGSKA (reference sequence). This CDR3 is built from 10 residues. The CDR3 loop is CSANFRGYTF. CDR3 coding DNA: TGCAGTGCTAATTTTAGGGGCTACACCTTC.

This chain uses TRBV5-1 with TRBJ1-1, with 7 bases identical to TRBD1. This CDR3 region has 16 residues. Germline-derived CDR1 and CDR2 are SGHRS and YFSETQ. With 4 bases clipped from V and 4 bases from J, the junction kept 13 bases outside the gene matches. CDR3 nucleotides: TGCGCCAGCAGCCCCGGATCGACAGGGAGAGGCACTGAAGCTTTCTTT. Translation: CASSPGSTGRGTEAFF.